This T cell receptor beta chain stems from a study of regulatory dendritic cells for organ transplantation. Whole-study results and caveats: Memory CD8+ clonal expansion seemed more limited with regulatory than mature dendritic cells.

Germline V gives CDR1 MNHEY, CDR2 SMNVEV (reference sequence). The V segment lost 6 bases and the J segment 3 bases; nucleotides outside the gene matches: 14. This CDR3 is built from 17 residues. Sorted subsets were CFSE-labeled and cultured less than six days with allogeneic dendritic cells. CD4+ or CD8+ T cells were sorted as naive CD45RA+ or memory CD45RO+. Produced via immunoSEQ multiplex PCR; TCRdb's table is partial and in-frame only. Here the sample spans around 13,000 clones, more than 70% being singletons. Of note for this clone: Its antigen remains unidentified.

Source material: naive CD8+ T cells from blood cultured with regulatory dendritic cells. Stated subset: CD45RA+ naive T cells. The TCR comes from a human donor in good health. The chain couples TRBV27 to TRBJ2-5; 9 bases map to TRBD2. The CDR3 nucleotides read TGTGCCAGCAGCCTAGCGCCACCGGGACTAGCCGAAGAGACCCAGTACTTC. Translated: CASSLAPPGLAEETQYF.